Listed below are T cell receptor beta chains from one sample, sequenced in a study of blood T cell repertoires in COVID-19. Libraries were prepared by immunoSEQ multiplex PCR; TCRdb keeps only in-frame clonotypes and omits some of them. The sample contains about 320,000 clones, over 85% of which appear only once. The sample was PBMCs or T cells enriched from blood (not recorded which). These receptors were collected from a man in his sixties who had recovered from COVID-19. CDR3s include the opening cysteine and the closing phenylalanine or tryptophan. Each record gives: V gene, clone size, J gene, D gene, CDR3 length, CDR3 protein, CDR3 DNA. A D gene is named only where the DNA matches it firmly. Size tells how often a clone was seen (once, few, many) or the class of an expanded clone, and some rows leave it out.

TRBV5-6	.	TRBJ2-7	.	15	CASSLVPGRGYEQYF	TGTGCCAGCAGCTTGGTACCGGGCAGGGGCTACGAGCAGTACTTC
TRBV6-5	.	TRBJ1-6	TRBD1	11	CASKQGFPLHF	TGTGCCAGCAAACAGGGGTTTCCCCTCCACTTT
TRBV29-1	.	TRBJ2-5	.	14	CSVVLRWRGETQYF	TGCAGCGTCGTACTTAGGTGGCGAGGGGAGACCCAGTACTTC
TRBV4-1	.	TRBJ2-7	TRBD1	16	CASSPETGGISYEQYF	TGCGCCAGCAGCCCCGAGACAGGGGGTATCTCCTACGAGCAGTACTTC
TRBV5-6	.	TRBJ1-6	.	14	CASSLVQGGSPLHF	TGTGCCAGCAGCTTGGTCCAGGGAGGATCACCCCTCCACTTT
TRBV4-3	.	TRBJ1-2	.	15	CASSQDRLNSYGYTF	TGCGCCAGCAGCCAAGATCGACTGAATTCATATGGCTACACCTTC
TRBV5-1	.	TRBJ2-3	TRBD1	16	CASSLDQGAVTDTQYF	TGCGCCAGCAGCTTGGATCAGGGGGCGGTCACAGATACGCAGTATTTT
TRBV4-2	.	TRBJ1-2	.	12	CASSQDRRGYTF	TGTGCCAGCAGCCAAGATAGGAGGGGCTACACCTTC
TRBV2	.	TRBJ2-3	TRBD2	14	CASSYQTSGDTQYF	TGTGCCAGCAGTTACCAGACTAGCGGTGATACGCAGTATTTT
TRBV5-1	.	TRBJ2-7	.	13	CASAWGTNYEQYF	TGCGCCAGCGCCTGGGGGACAAACTACGAGCAGTACTTC
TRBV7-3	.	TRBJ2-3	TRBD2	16	CASSSPRGGGANTQYF	TGTGCCAGCAGCTCCCCTAGGGGCGGGGGGGCAAATACGCAGTATTTT
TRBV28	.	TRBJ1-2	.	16	CASSLGPRINGYGYTF	TGTGCCAGCAGTTTAGGGCCCCGGATTAACGGCTATGGCTACACCTTC
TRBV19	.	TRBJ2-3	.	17	CASSIDLRETSTDTQYF	TGTGCCAGTAGTATAGATCTGCGGGAAACTAGCACAGATACGCAGTATTTT
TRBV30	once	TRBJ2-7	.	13	CAWKEDGAYEQYF	TGTGCCTGGAAGGAGGACGGAGCCTACGAGCAGTACTTC
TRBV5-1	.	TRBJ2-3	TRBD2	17	CASSFWTSGLRTDTQYF	TGCGCCAGCAGCTTTTGGACTAGCGGACTACGCACAGATACGCAGTATTTT
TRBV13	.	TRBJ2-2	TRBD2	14	CASSLGLRAGELFF	TGTGCCAGCAGCTTGGGACTAAGAGCCGGGGAGCTGTTTTTT
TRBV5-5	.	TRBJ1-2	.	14	CASSGLGGGTGYTF	TGTGCCAGCAGCGGGCTCGGCGGGGGGACTGGCTACACCTTC
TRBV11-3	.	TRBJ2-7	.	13	CASSLELDYEQYF	TGTGCCAGCAGCTTAGAGCTAGACTACGAGCAGTACTTC
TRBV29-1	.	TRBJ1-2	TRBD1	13	CSVDLGTGGGYTF	TGCAGCGTTGATCTCGGGACAGGGGGCGGCTACACCTTC
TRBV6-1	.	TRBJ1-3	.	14	CASSERDNGNTIYF	TGTGCCAGCAGTGAAAGGGACAATGGAAACACCATATATTTT
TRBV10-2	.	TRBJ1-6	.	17	CASMGGPRGSYNSPLHF	TGCGCCAGCATGGGGGGGCCGAGGGGCTCCTATAATTCACCCCTCCACTTT
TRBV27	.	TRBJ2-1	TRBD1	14	CASSPWTGPNEQFF	TGTGCCAGCAGTCCGTGGACAGGCCCAAATGAGCAGTTCTTC
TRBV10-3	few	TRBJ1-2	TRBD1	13	CATSETGNYGYTF	TGTGCCACCTCAGAGACAGGGAACTATGGCTACACCTTC
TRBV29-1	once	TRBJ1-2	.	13	CSAGELLGYGYTF	TGCAGCGCCGGGGAACTGTTGGGCTATGGCTACACCTTC
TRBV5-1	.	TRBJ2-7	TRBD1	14	CASSLEGAYYEQYF	TGCGCCAGCAGCTTGGAGGGGGCCTACTACGAGCAGTACTTC
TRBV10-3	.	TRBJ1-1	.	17	CAISESMGTTRRPEAFF	TGTGCCATCAGTGAGTCGATGGGGACAACACGTCGCCCGGAAGCTTTCTTT
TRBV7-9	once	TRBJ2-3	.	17	CASSFSPGKGSTDTQYF	TGTGCCAGCAGCTTCTCCCCTGGGAAGGGGAGCACAGATACGCAGTATTTT
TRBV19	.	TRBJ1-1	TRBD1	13	CASRPDRGGEAFF	TGTGCCAGTAGACCGGACAGGGGGGGTGAAGCTTTCTTT
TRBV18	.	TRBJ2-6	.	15	CASSPSSSGANVLTF	TGTGCCAGCTCACCATCGAGCTCTGGGGCCAACGTCCTGACTTTC
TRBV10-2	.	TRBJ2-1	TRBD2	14	CASRKLAGHNEQFF	TGCGCCAGCAGAAAACTAGCGGGCCACAATGAGCAGTTCTTC
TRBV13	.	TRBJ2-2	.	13	CASSLAYTGELFF	TGTGCCAGCAGCTTAGCGTACACCGGGGAGCTGTTTTTT
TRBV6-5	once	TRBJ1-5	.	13	CASSFSSNQPQHF	TGTGCCAGCAGTTTTAGTAGCAATCAGCCCCAGCATTTT
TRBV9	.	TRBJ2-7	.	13	CASSVNIGDPQYF	TGTGCCAGCAGCGTAAATATAGGAGACCCGCAGTACTTC
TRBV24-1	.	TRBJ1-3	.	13	CATSESIADTIYF	TGTGCCACCAGTGAGTCGATTGCGGACACCATATATTTT
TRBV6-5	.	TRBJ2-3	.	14	CASSPGGVADTQYF	TGTGCCAGCAGTCCTGGCGGGGTTGCAGATACGCAGTATTTT
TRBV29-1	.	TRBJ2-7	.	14	CSVRSTGPVDEQYF	TGCAGCGTTCGTTCGACAGGCCCTGTCGACGAGCAGTACTTC
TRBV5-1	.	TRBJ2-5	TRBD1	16	CASSPGFTGGQETQYF	TGCGCCAGCAGCCCGGGATTTACAGGGGGCCAAGAGACCCAGTACTTC
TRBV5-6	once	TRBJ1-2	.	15	CASSERTATLTGYTF	TGTGCCAGCAGCGAGAGGACAGCCACCCTGACGGGCTACACCTTC
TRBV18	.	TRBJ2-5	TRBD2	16	CASSPPLLAGGQTQYF	TGTGCCAGCTCACCACCGTTGCTAGCGGGGGGACAGACCCAGTACTTC
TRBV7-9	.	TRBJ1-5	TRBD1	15	CASSPPGTGYQPQHF	TGTGCCAGCAGCCCTCCCGGGACAGGGTATCAGCCCCAGCATTTT
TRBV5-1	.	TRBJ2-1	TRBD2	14	CASSLVSGSNEQFF	TGCGCCAGCAGCTTGGTTAGCGGGAGTAATGAGCAGTTCTTC
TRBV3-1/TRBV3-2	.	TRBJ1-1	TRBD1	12	CASSPMTGHAFF	TGTGCCAGCAGCCCAATGACAGGGCATGCTTTCTTT
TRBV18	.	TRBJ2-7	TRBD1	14	CASSPGQSSYEQYF	TGTGCCAGCTCACCGGGACAGAGTTCCTACGAGCAGTACTTC
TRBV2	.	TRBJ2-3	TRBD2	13	CARRTSGTDTQYF	TGTGCCAGACGGACTAGCGGCACAGATACGCAGTATTTT
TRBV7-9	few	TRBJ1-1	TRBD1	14	CASSQGGDGTEAFF	TGTGCCAGCAGCCAGGGGGGAGACGGCACTGAAGCTTTCTTT
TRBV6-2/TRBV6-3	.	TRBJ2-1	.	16	CASSYSWGLSYNEQFF	TGTGCCAGCAGTTACTCATGGGGCCTTTCCTACAATGAGCAGTTCTTC
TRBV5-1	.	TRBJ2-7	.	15	CASSLYLRGTYEQYF	TGCGCCAGCAGCTTGTACCTTAGGGGTACCTACGAGCAGTACTTC
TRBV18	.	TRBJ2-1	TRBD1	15	CASSQQGAGVDEQFF	TGTGCCAGCTCACAACAGGGGGCTGGAGTGGATGAGCAGTTCTTC
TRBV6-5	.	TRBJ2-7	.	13	CASSRAVHYEQYF	TGTGCCAGCAGTCGAGCGGTCCACTACGAGCAGTACTTC
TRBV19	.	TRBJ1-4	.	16	CASSMWAPATNEKLFF	TGTGCCAGTAGTATGTGGGCCCCGGCAACTAATGAAAAACTGTTTTTT
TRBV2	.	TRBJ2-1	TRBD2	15	CASSENLSGRAGQFF	TGTGCCAGCAGTGAGAACCTTAGCGGGAGGGCCGGGCAGTTCTTC
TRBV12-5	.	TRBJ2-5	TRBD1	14	CASGLQGAQETQYF	TGTGCTAGTGGTTTGCAGGGGGCACAAGAGACCCAGTACTTC
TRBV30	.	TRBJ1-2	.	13	CAWSARNFYGYTF	TGTGCCTGGAGTGCCCGCAACTTCTATGGCTACACCTTC
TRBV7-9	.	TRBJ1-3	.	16	CASSSGQPNSGNTIYF	TGTGCCAGCAGCTCCGGACAGCCAAACTCTGGAAACACCATATATTTT
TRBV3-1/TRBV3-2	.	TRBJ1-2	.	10	CASAGEGYTF	TGTGCCAGCGCCGGGGAGGGCTACACCTTC
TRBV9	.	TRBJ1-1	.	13	CASSGHLRTEAFF	TGTGCCAGCAGCGGACATTTACGGACTGAAGCTTTCTTT
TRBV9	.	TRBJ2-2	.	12	CASSGGPGELFF	TGTGCCAGCAGCGGCGGTCCCGGGGAGCTGTTTTTT